What follows is one TCR beta chain and its context. The germline gives CDR1 SGHVS, CDR2 FQNEAQ. CDR3 size: 12 residues. Trimming took off 2 bases at V and 3 bases at J, with 5 bases between the two ends. The time point here: sample taken at primary tumor resection. Whole RNA from tumor, nontumor lung or frozen PBMC was sequenced unsorted. The donors, around 71 patients with untreated early-stage non-small cell lung cancer, provided the samples. This sample was included in a study of spatial heterogeneity in lung cancer. Background on the study: Beta-chain sequences consistently outnumbered alpha-chain sequences in detection. The library had UMIs, and each TCR and UMI pair averaged more than ten raw reads.

Unique molecular identifiers tagged every individual TCR cDNA molecule. TCRdb independently ran MiXCR on the 5' RACE reads; one entry per CDR3 protein. This sample carries roughly 11,000 distinct CDR3 sequences, approximately 17% of them seen once, and the ten largest clones take around 50%. Here the sequenced sample was PBMCs, taken at surgery. V is TRBV7-8 and J is TRBJ2-7, with D possibly being TRBD2 (5 bases). The receptor's source is a male donor with early-stage non-small cell lung cancer. The CDR3 DNA follows: TGTGCCAGCAGCTTAACTAGCTACGAGCAGTACTTC. Amino acids: CASSLTSYEQYF.